The 9 T cell receptor beta chains below all came from one sample that was sequenced in a study of preoperative IRX-2 immunotherapy in early breast cancer. Described treatment: preoperative locoregional IRX-2 cytokine immunotherapy. The assay was immunoSEQ multiplex PCR, and TCRdb's table has in-frame clones only and misses some. The sample contains 30,000 to 35,000 clones, 80% to 85% of which appear only once. The sequences come from lymph node tissue, collected from a patient treated with IRX-2 immunotherapy. The origin of the receptors is a human donor with breast cancer.

V usage is TRBV28 and J usage is TRBJ2-7; no firm D call. The CDR3 is made up of 15 amino acids. Trimming removed 5 bases from V and 0 bases from J, with 14 bases in between. Germline V gene data show CDR1 as MDHEN and CDR2 as SYDVKM. CDR3 region: CASSPSYALSYEQYF. The CDR3 DNA is TGTGCCAGCAGTCCCAGCTACGCCCTCTCCTACGAGCAGTACTTC.

This chain uses TRBV6-8 with TRBJ2-7; D ambiguous. Trimming took off 10 bases at V and 2 bases at J, with 18 bases between the two ends. The germline V gene encodes CDR1 MNHGY and CDR2 SAAAGT. The CDR3 contains 14 residues. DNA of the CDR3: TGTGCCAACAAACGAACTCCGGGCCCCTACGAGCAGTACTTC. This sequence encodes CANKRTPGPYEQYF.

The gene calls are TRBV28 and TRBJ2-2; D perhaps matches TRBD2 (6 bases). Trimming cost V 3 bases and J 6 bases, with 17 bases left between them. Looked up from germline, CDR1 is MDHEN and CDR2 is SYDVKM. The length of the CDR3 is 16 residues. CDR3 region: CASSFPPRENPGELFF. As DNA, the CDR3 is TGTGCCAGCAGTTTTCCCCCCCGGGAGAATCCCGGGGAGCTGTTTTTT.

V and J are TRBV19 and TRBJ2-2; no reliable D call. The CDR3 consists of 14 residues. The V gene's germline CDR1 is LNHDA and CDR2 SQIVND (reference sequence). Trimming cost V 6 bases and J 8 bases, with 16 bases left between them. CDR3 in DNA: TGTGCCAGTAGCCGCGCCCCGTCAACTGGGGAGCTGTTTTTT. Translated, it gives CASSRAPSTGELFF.

This clone turned up a few times. The V gene is TRBV18, the J gene TRBJ1-3; tentatively, D is TRBD1 (6 bases). The ends were cut back, 11 bases at V and 0 bases at J, with 17 bases in the middle. This CDR3 contains 15 residues. Germline CDR1 and CDR2: KGHSH and LQKENI. CDR3 bases: TGTGCCTCCCGGACAGTCCCTGACTCTGGAAACACCATATATTTT. Its translation is CASRTVPDSGNTIYF.

The chain couples TRBV15 to TRBJ2-7; TRBD2 agrees at 11 bases. Germline V gene data show CDR1 as LNHNV and CDR2 as YYDKDF (reference sequence). V dropped 2 bases and J dropped 3; count of bases not matched to a gene: 3. The CDR3 is 15 residues long. In DNA, the CDR3 is TGTGCCACCAGCAGATTAGCGGGAGGGGGCTACGAGCAGTACTTC. Translated: CATSRLAGGGYEQYF.

In this sample, this clone turned up once. This chain joins TRBV30 and TRBJ2-2; D remains ambiguous. Trimming took 1 base from V and 7 from J, leaving 7 bases between them. Germline CDR1 is GTSNPN and CDR2 is SVGIG (reference sequence). This CDR3 is 12 amino acids long. CDR3: CAWSATDGELFF. CDR3 bases: TGTGCCTGGAGTGCGACGGACGGGGAGCTGTTTTTT. The complete variable domain, with remaining parts taken from reference TRBV30 and TRBJ2-2, reads SQTIHQWPATLVQPVGSPLSLECTVEGTSNPNLYWYRQAAGRGLQLLFYSVGIGQISSEVPQNLSASRPQDRQFILSSKKLLLSDSGFYLCAWSATDGELFFGEGSRLTVL.

This chain connects TRBV18 to TRBJ2-3, with 9 bases lining up with TRBD2. J was trimmed by 5 bases and V by 4 bases; bases with no gene match: 7. Germline assignment: CDR1 KGHSH and CDR2 LQKENI. CDR3 length equals 15 residues. The CDR3 region has the DNA TGTGCCAGCTCACAGGAAGCGGGGGGCCGAGATACGCAGTATTTT. Translation: CASSQEAGGRDTQYF.

J is TRBJ1-2 and V is TRBV19; D gene uncertain. V was clipped by 5 bases and J by 10 bases, with 14 bases between them. Germline values: CDR1 LNHDA, CDR2 SQIVND (reference sequence). The CDR3 has 12 amino acids. DNA of the CDR3: TGTGCCAGTAGTTTAATCGGCGGGATCTACACCTTC. Its protein product is CASSLIGGIYTF.